These 13 T cell receptor beta chains originate from one sample sequenced in a study of blood T cell repertoires in COVID-19. The data were produced by immunoSEQ multiplex PCR, yet TCRdb's version contains in-frame clones alone and is incomplete. This repertoire shows some 240,000 clones, about four fifths found once; its top ten account for roughly 8%. The sample taken for sequencing was peripheral blood. The receptors shown here come from a woman aged 80 or over with COVID-19, enrolled during active disease.

CDR3 region: CASSPRRDRRNQPQHF. The CDR3 DNA is TGTGCCAGCAGCCCCCGAAGGGACAGAAGGAATCAGCCCCAGCATTTT. This sequence joins TRBV12-1 and TRBJ1-5; TRBD1 is the table's D call and was not checked against the DNA. TRBV12-1 is a recognized pseudogene. This CDR3 has 16 residues.

The genes are TRBV5-8 and TRBJ1-1, with D unclear. V lost 0 bases, J lost 7 bases, and 4 bases lay in between. The germline CDR1 and CDR2 sequences are SGHTS and YDEGEE. The CDR3 length is 11 residues. The CDR3 region has the DNA TGTGCCAGCAGCTTGGTCAGTGAAGCTTTCTTT. It is translated as CASSLVSEAFF.

The chain employs TRBV24-1 and TRBJ1-5, with 8 bases aligning to TRBD1. Unmatched junction bases numbered 6, after V lost 5 bases and J lost 4 bases. In germline, CDR1 is KGHDR, CDR2 SFDVKD. This CDR3 is 15 amino acids long. DNA for the CDR3: TGTGCCACCAGTGCCCGGACAGGGCTTAATCAGCCCCAGCATTTT. Protein product: CATSARTGLNQPQHF.

This clone was counted a few times. J is TRBJ1-1 and V is TRBV14, with 10 bases lining up with TRBD1. The V and J ends lost 2 bases and 5 bases, in that order; junction bases with no gene match: 5. CDR1 is SGHDN and CDR2 is FVKESK in the germline V gene. CDR3 length: 15 residues. In DNA form, the CDR3 reads TGTGCCAGCAGCCAACAGGACAGGGGGAGAACTGAAGCTTTCTTT. It codes for CASSQQDRGRTEAFF.

The chain links TRBV2 to TRBJ2-3; D call uncertain. V was clipped by 6 bases and J by 0 bases, with 4 bases between them. Looked up from germline, CDR1 is SNHLY and CDR2 is FYNNEI. This CDR3 is 12 amino acids long. CDR3 bases: TGTGCCAGCAGGTCAAGCACAGATACGCAGTATTTT. Protein: CASRSSTDTQYF.

The chain combines TRBV19 with TRBJ1-5; no definite D call. Trimming pared 6 bases from V and 7 bases from J, leaving 13 bases between. Germline CDR1 LNHDA, CDR2 SQIVND (reference sequence). The CDR3 totals 13 residues. The CDR3 coding sequence is TGTGCCAGTAGCACGATGGTTAGCCAGCCCCAGCATTTT. Amino acid sequence: CASSTMVSQPQHF. Combining the CDR3 with reference TRBV19 and TRBJ1-5 gives the whole variable domain DGGITQSPKYLFRKEGQNVTLSCEQNLNHDAMYWYRQDPGQGLRLIYYSQIVNDFQKGDIAEGYSVSREKKESFPLTVTSAQKNPTAFYLCASSTMVSQPQHFGDGTRLSIL.

The V gene is TRBV2, the J gene TRBJ1-2; perhaps TRBD1 as D (5 bases). V gave up 7 bases and J gave up 8 bases, with 17 bases separating them. This CDR3 is built from 13 residues. Germline assignment: CDR1 SNHLY and CDR2 FYNNEI. The CDR3 bases are TGTGCCAGCAAAGGCAGGGCCGTGGGAGGCTACACCTTC. Amino acid sequence: CASKGRAVGGYTF.

This clone was recorded a few times. The chain couples TRBV5-1 to TRBJ1-3, with D tentatively TRBD1 (5 bases). Germline V gene data show CDR1 as SGHRS and CDR2 as YFSETQ. The length of the CDR3 is 16 residues. Trimming shortened V by 0 bases and J by 4 bases, and 14 bases separated the two germline ends. The CDR3 bases are TGCGCCAGCAGCTTGGCAGGCGGGGCGCGGGGAAACACCATATATTTT. This gives the protein CASSLAGGARGNTIYF.

This clone was recorded only once. CDR3 nucleotide sequence: TGCAGCGTTAGGACTAGCGGCACAGATACGCAGTATTTT. It yields the protein CSVRTSGTDTQYF. The J gene is TRBJ2-3, the V gene TRBV29-1; 9 bases match TRBD2. Losses at the gene ends were 5 bases for V and 1 base for J; bases not matched to a gene: 1. The germline CDR1 and CDR2 sequences are SQVTM and ANQGSEA. The CDR3 runs to 13 residues.

This clone has more than one count but fewer than ten. The chain is built from TRBV12-3 or TRBV12-4 and TRBJ1-6; D remains unclear. V was pared by 7 bases and J by 8 bases, with 12 bases between. The CDR3 has 13 amino acids. CDR3 in DNA: TGTGCCAGCACTTTGTTCGTTGATTCACCCCTCCACTTT. It is translated as CASTLFVDSPLHF.

This clone has only a few counts. The rearrangement uses TRBV24-1 and TRBJ2-1; 9 positions agree with TRBD1. Per germline, CDR1 KGHDR and CDR2 SFDVKD. This CDR3 has 16 residues. Trimming cost V 3 bases and J 10 bases; bases outside gene matches: 12. The CDR3 protein is CATSDLGQGGLGEQFF. CDR3 sequence (DNA): TGTGCCACCAGTGATCTGGGACAGGGAGGGTTGGGGGAGCAGTTCTTC.

V is TRBV7-2 and J is TRBJ1-2, with D possibly matching TRBD1 (6 bases). CDR3 length: 15 residues. Germline V gives CDR1 SGHTA, CDR2 FQGNSA. V was trimmed by 0 bases and J by 7 bases, leaving 15 bases between them. CDR3 sequence reads: CASSLALGGRVGYTF. Written as DNA, the CDR3 is TGTGCCAGCAGCTTAGCGCTGGGGGGGCGCGTTGGCTACACCTTC.

The CDR3 nucleotides read TGTGCCAGCAGCCGGGACATGGGACTAGCGGGAAATGAGCAGTTCTTC. It yields the protein CASSRDMGLAGNEQFF. The chain uses TRBV7-9 and TRBJ2-1, with 13 bases fitting TRBD2. Germline V gene data show CDR1 as SEHNR and CDR2 as FQNEAQ (reference sequence). The length of the CDR3 is 16 residues. The ends lost 5 bases at V and 7 bases at J; junction bases unmatched: 8.